This T cell receptor (beta chain) was sequenced in a study of blood T cell repertoires in COVID-19. Methods used by the authors: Cell counts per sample came from amplifying reference gene primers. TCRdb's copy holds only in-frame clones and misses some; the assay was immunoSEQ multiplex PCR. V and J calls and clone size are as listed in that table; D and trimming were resolved from the DNA. The repertoire has about 19,000 clones, 82% of them found once; the top ten carry roughly 5.5%. This receptor was obtained from a human donor in a cohort sampled during active COVID-19. Sequencing was carried out using peripheral blood.

Here the CDR3 DNA reads TGTGCCACCCTACGTAGGGCGGGGGCGGCAGGCACGCAGTATTTT. Translated, it gives CATLRRAGAAGTQYF. The J gene is TRBJ2-3, the V gene TRBV7-2, with a weak D call TRBD2 (7 bases). This CDR3 comprises 15 residues. Germline assignment: CDR1 SGHTA and CDR2 FQGNSA. V dropped 10 bases and J dropped 9 bases, with 26 bases sitting between them.